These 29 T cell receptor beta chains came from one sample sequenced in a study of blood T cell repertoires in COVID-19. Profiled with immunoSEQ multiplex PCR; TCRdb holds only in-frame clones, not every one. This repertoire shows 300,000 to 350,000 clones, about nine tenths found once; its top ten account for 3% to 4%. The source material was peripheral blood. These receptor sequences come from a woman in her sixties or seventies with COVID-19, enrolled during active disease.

The CDR3 sequence is CASSLARASYNEQFF. In DNA form, the CDR3 reads TGTGCCAGCAGCTTAGCCAGGGCTTCCTACAATGAGCAGTTCTTC. V gene TRBV7-2 combines with J gene TRBJ2-1; tentatively, D is TRBD1 (5 bases). Trimming stripped 0 bases from V and 1 base from J, with 7 bases between. The CDR3 loop spans 15 amino acids. Germline V CDR1 and CDR2: SGHTA, FQGNSA.

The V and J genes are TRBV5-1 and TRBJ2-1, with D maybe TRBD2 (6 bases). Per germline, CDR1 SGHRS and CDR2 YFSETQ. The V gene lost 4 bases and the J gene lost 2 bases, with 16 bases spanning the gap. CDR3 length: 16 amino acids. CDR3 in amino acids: CASSPRETPAYNEQFF. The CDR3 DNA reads TGCGCCAGCAGCCCGCGGGAAACCCCCGCCTACAATGAGCAGTTCTTC.

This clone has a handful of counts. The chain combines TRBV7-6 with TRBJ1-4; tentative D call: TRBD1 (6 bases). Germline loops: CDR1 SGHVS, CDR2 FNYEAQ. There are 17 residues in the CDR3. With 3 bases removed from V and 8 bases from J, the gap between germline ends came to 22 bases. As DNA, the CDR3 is TGTGCCAGCAGCTTGATCACCCGGGGGGGGCGTAGAGAAAAACTGTTTTTT. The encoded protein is CASSLITRGGRREKLFF.

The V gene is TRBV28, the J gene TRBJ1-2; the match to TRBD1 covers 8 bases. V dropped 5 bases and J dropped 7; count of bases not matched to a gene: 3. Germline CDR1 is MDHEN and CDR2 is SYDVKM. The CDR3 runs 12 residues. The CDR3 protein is CASSPGGSGYTF. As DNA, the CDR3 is TGTGCCAGCAGTCCAGGGGGCTCTGGCTACACCTTC.

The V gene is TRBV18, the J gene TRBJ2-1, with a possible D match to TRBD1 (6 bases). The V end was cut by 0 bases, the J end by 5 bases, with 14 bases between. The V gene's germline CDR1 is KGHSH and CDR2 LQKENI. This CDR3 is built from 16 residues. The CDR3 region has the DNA TGTGCCAGCTCACCACCAGGGGGTGGCCTCCACAATGAGCAGTTCTTC. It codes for CASSPPGGGLHNEQFF.

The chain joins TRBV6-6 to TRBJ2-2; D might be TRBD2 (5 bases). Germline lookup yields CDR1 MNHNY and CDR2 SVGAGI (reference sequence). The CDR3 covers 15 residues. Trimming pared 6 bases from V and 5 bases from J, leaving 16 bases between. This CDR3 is CASSKADPRTGELFF. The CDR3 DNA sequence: TGTGCCAGCAGCAAAGCGGACCCCAGGACCGGGGAGCTGTTTTTT.

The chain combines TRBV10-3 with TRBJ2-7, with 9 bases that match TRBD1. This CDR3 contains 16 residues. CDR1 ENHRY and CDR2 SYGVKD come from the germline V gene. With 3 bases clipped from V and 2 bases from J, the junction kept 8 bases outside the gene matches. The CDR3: CAISDLGQGGTYEQYF. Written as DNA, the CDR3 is TGTGCCATCAGTGATCTGGGACAGGGTGGAACCTACGAGCAGTACTTC.

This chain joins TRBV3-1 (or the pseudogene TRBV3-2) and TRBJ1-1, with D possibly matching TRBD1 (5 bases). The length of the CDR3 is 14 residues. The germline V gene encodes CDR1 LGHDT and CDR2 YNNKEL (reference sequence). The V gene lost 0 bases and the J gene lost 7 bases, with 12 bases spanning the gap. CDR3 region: CASSQDAAGREAFF. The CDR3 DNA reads TGTGCCAGCAGCCAAGATGCGGCAGGGCGTGAAGCTTTCTTT.

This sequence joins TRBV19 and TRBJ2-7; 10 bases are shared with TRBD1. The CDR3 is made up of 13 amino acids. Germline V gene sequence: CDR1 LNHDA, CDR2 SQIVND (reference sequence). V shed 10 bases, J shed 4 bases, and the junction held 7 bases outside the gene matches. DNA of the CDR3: TGTGCCACCCGAGGGACAGGGGATTACGAGCAGTACTTC. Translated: CATRGTGDYEQYF.

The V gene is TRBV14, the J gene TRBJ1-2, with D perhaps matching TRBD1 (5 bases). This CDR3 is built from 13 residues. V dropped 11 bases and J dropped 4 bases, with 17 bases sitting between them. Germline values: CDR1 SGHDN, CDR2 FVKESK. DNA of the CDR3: TGTGCCTATATCAGGGCTAAGGGCTATGGCTACACCTTC. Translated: CAYIRAKGYGYTF. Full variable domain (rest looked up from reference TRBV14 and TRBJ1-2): EAGVTQFPSHSVIEKGQTVTLRCDPISGHDNLYWYRRVMGKEIKFLLHFVKESKQDESGMPNNRFLAERTGGTYSTLKVQPAELEDSGVYFCAYIRAKGYGYTFGSGTRLTVV.

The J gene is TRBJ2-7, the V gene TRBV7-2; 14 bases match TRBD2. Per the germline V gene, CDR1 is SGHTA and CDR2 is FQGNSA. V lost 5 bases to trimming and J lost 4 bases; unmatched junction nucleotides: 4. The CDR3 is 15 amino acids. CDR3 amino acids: CASSATSGGAYEQYF. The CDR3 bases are TGTGCCAGCAGCGCGACTAGCGGGGGGGCTTACGAGCAGTACTTC.

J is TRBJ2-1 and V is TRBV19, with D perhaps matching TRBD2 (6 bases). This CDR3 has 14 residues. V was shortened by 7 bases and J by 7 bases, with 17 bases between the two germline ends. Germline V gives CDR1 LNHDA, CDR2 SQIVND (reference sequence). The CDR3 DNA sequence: TGTGCCAGTATCCGGGGGTTTAAAGGTAATGAGCAGTTCTTC. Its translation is CASIRGFKGNEQFF.

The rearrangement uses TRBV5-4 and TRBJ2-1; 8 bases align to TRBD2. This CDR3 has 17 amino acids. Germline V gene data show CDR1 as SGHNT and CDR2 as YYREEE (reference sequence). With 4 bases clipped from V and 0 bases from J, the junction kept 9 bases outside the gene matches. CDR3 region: CASSPGLDTSSYNEQFF. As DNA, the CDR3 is TGTGCCAGCAGCCCGGGACTAGACACGAGCTCCTACAATGAGCAGTTCTTC.

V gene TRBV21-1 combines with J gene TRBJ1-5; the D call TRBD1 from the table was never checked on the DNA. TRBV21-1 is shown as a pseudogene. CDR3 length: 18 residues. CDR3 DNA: TGTGCCAGCAGCATACGCCTCCGGGACAGGGGTGAGGATCAGCCCCAGCATTTT. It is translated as CASSIRLRDRGEDQPQHF.

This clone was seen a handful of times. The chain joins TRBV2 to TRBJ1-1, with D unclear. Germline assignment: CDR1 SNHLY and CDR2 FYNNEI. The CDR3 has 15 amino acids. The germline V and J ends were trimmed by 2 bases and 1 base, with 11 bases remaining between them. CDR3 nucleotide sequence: TGTGCCAGCAGTGAACTTGGCAGTTCGAACACTGAAGCTTTCTTT. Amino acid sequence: CASSELGSSNTEAFF.

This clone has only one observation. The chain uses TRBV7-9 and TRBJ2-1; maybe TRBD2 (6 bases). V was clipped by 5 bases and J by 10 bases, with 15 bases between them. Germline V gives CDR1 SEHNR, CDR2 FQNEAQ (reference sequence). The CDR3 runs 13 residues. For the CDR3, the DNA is TGTGCCAGCAGCGAAGGGACTCCGTGGGAGCAGTTCTTC. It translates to CASSEGTPWEQFF.

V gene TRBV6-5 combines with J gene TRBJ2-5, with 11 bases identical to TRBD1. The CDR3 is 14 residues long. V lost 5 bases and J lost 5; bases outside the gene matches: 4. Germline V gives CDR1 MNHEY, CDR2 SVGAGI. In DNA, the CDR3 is TGTGCCAGCAGTCGGACAGGGGGCGGCGAGACCCAGTACTTC. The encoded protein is CASSRTGGGETQYF.

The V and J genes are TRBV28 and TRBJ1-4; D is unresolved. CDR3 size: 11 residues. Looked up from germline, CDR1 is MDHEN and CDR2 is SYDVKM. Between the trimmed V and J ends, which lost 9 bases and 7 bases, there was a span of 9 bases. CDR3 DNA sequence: TGTGCCAGTAACTTCGGTGAAAAACTGTTTTTT. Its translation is CASNFGEKLFF.

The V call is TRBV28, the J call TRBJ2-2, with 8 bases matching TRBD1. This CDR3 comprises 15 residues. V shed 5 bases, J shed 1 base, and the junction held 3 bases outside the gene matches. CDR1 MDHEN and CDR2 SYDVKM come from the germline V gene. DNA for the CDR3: TGTGCCAGCAGTACGGACAGGGTGAACACCGGGGAGCTGTTTTTT. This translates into CASSTDRVNTGELFF.

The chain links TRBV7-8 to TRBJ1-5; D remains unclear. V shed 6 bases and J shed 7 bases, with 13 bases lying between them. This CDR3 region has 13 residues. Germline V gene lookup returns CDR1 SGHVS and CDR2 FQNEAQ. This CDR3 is CASSADLGQPQHF. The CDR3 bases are TGTGCCAGCAGTGCGGACTTGGGGCAGCCCCAGCATTTT.

CDR3 protein: CASSQDVGDSKTGPLHF. For the CDR3, the DNA is TGCGCCAGCAGCCAAGATGTAGGTGACAGTAAAACGGGACCCCTCCACTTT. V is TRBV4-1 and J is TRBJ1-6, with D possibly matching TRBD1 (5 bases). This CDR3 is built from 17 residues. The V gene lost 0 bases and the J gene lost 12 bases, with 21 bases spanning the gap. The germline CDR1 and CDR2 sequences are MGHRA and YSYEKL.

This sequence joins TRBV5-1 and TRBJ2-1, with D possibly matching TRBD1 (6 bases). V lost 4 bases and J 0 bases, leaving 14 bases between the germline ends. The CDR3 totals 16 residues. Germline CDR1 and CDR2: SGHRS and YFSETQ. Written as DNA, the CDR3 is TGCGCCAGCAGCGGAGAGGGGGACCTCTCCTACAATGAGCAGTTCTTC. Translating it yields CASSGEGDLSYNEQFF.

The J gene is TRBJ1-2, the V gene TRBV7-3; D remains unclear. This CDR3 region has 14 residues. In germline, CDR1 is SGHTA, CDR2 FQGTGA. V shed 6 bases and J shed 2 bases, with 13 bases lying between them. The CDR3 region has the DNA TGTGCCAGCAGTTCTGGACTAGGGAACTATGGCTACACCTTC. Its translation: CASSSGLGNYGYTF.

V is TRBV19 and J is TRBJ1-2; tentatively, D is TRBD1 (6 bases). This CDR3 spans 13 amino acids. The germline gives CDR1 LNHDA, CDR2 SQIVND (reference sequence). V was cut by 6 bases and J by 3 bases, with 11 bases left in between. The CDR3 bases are TGTGCCAGTAGAGACGGACAGCACTATGGCTACACCTTC. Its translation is CASRDGQHYGYTF.

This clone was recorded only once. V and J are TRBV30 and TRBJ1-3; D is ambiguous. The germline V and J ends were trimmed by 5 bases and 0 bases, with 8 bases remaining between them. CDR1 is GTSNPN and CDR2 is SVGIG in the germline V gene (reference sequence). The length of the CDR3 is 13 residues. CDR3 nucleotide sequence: TGTGCCTGGGGCGGAGTCTCTGGAAACACCATATATTTT. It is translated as CAWGGVSGNTIYF.

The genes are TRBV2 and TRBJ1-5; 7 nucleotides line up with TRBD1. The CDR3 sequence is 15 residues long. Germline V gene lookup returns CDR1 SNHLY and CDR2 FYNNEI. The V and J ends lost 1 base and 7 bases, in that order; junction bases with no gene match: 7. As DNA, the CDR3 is TGTGCCAGCAGTGAAGTAACAGGGGCCTCCCAGCCCCAGCATTTT. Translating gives CASSEVTGASQPQHF.

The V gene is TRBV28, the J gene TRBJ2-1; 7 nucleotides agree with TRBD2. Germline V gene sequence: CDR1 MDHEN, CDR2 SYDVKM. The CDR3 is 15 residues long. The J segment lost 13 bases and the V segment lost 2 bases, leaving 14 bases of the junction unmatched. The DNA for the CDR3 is TGTGCCAGCAGTTTACCCCTGAACCGGGACTATAAACAGTTCTTC. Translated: CASSLPLNRDYKQFF.

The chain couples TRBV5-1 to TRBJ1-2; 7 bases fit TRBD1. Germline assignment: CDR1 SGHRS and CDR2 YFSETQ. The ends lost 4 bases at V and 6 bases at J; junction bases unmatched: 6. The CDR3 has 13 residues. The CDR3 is CASSLWDSHGYTF. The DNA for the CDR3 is TGCGCCAGCAGCCTATGGGACAGTCATGGCTACACCTTC.

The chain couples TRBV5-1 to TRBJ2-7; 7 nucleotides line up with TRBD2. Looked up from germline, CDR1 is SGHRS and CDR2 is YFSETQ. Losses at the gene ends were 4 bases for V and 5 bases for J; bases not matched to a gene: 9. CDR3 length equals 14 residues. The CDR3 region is CASSPTSAQDEQYF. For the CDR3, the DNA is TGCGCCAGCAGCCCAACTAGCGCCCAGGACGAGCAGTACTTC. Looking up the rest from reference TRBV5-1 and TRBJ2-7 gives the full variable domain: KAGVTQTPRYLIKTRGQQVTLSCSPISGHRSVSWYQQTPGQGLQFLFEYFSETQRNKGNFPGRFSGRQFSNSRSEMNVSTLELGDSALYLCASSPTSAQDEQYFGPGTRLTVT.